This is a list of T cell receptor beta chains from one sample in a study of cytomegalovirus exposure and HLA in healthy donors. Clones were read by immunoSEQ multiplex PCR, and TCRdb kept only the in-frame ones, dropping some. The table includes about 200,000 clones, around 87% detected once. Sequenced material: PBMCs. These receptors all come from a boy aged 2 to 10 in good health and CMV-seronegative. CDR3s include the opening cysteine and the closing phenylalanine or tryptophan. D genes are given only for firm matches. Size is omitted from some rows. Given values are once, few, many or a class for expanded clones.

d_gene | j_gene | abundance | v_gene | CDR3nt | CDR3aa
NA | TRBJ1-4 | NA | TRBV7-2 | TGTGCCAGCAGCCTGGAGGGATTACGAGAAAAACTGTTTTTT | CASSLEGLREKLFF
NA | TRBJ2-7 | few | TRBV4-1 | TGCGCCAGCAGCCAAGATTCCGAGGACGAGCAGTACTTC | CASSQDSEDEQYF
NA | TRBJ1-1 | NA | TRBV18 | TGTGCCAGCTCACGTTACAGGGTTCGGATGAACACTGAAGCTTTCTTT | CASSRYRVRMNTEAFF
TRBD2 | TRBJ2-3 | NA | TRBV4-2 | TGTGCCAGCAGCCCAACTGGGGGCGCGGGGGGGCCAGATAGGGATACGCAGTATTTT | CASSPTGGAGGPDRDTQYF
TRBD1 | TRBJ1-4 | NA | TRBV7-2 | TGTGCCAGCAGCTCAGAGGGGGCAAGTAATGAAAAACTGTTTTTT | CASSSEGASNEKLFF
NA | TRBJ1-5 | NA | TRBV19 | TGTGCCAGTAGTATAGATCAGGGAGGTCGCAATCAGCCCCAGCATTTT | CASSIDQGGRNQPQHF
NA | TRBJ1-2 | few | TRBV28 | TGTGCCAGCAAGACTCACCTTCCGACAGCCAACTATGGCTACACCTTC | CASKTHLPTANYGYTF
TRBD1 | TRBJ2-1 | NA | TRBV29-1 | TGCAGCGTTGACAGGGGGCACAATGAGCAGTTCTTC | CSVDRGHNEQFF
NA | TRBJ1-4 | NA | TRBV27 | TGTGCCAGCAGTCGTTCTACAACTAATGAAAAACTGTTTTTT | CASSRSTTNEKLFF
TRBD1 | TRBJ2-2 | once | TRBV2 | TGTGCCAGCCGGGCTACCGGGACAGCGAACACCGGGGAGCTGTTTTTT | CASRATGTANTGELFF
NA | TRBJ1-2 | few | TRBV6-1 | TGTGCCAGCAGTGAAGGGGCGGGCTATGGCTACACCTTC | CASSEGAGYGYTF
TRBD2 | TRBJ2-3 | NA | TRBV2 | TGTGCCAGCAGATGGACTAGCGCCACAGATACGCAGTATTTT | CASRWTSATDTQYF
NA | TRBJ1-1 | few | TRBV27 | TGTGCCAGCAAGGGACACATGAACACTGAAGCTTTCTTT | CASKGHMNTEAFF
TRBD2 | TRBJ2-7 | NA | TRBV4-1 | TGCGCCAGCAGCCCGGCGGGGGTAGGTTACGAGCAGTACTTC | CASSPAGVGYEQYF
NA | TRBJ1-1 | NA | TRBV27 | TGTGCCAGCAGTAACCGGGCCCCGGGGAGAACTGAAGCTTTCTTT | CASSNRAPGRTEAFF
TRBD2 | TRBJ2-1 | NA | TRBV5-4 | TGTGCCAGCAGCTTGGGCAGCCGACTAGCGGGCCTCAATGAGCAGTTCTTC | CASSLGSRLAGLNEQFF
NA | TRBJ2-5 | NA | TRBV6-5 | TGTGCCAGCAGTTACTCTGCCGGGATCCAAGAGACCCAGTACTTC | CASSYSAGIQETQYF
NA | TRBJ2-2 | NA | TRBV9 | TGTGCCAGCAGACCGGAGGGCGACACCGGGGAGCTGTTTTTT | CASRPEGDTGELFF
NA | TRBJ1-2 | few | TRBV2 | TGTGCCAGCAGTATAGTTAGGGGAGACAGGGGCTACACCTTC | CASSIVRGDRGYTF
NA | TRBJ1-5 | few | TRBV2 | TGTGCCACCACGACCGAGGGCCAGCCCCAGCATTTT | CATTTEGQPQHF
TRBD1 | TRBJ2-5 | NA | TRBV27 | TGTGCCAGCGGTCCGGGACAGGCTCTCCAAGAGACCCAGTACTTC | CASGPGQALQETQYF
NA | TRBJ2-7 | NA | TRBV6-5 | TGTGCCAGCAGACGCGGGACGGGGGCCTACGAGCAGTACTTC | CASRRGTGAYEQYF
TRBD1 | TRBJ2-7 | NA | TRBV7-9 | TGTGCCAGCAGCCCCGGACAGGGGCACTCCTACGAGCAGTACTTC | CASSPGQGHSYEQYF
TRBD2 | TRBJ2-7 | NA | TRBV9 | TGTGCCAGCAGCGTGGGGATTCCGACTAGCGCCGGGTCCTACGAGCAGTACTTC | CASSVGIPTSAGSYEQYF
TRBD1 | TRBJ2-5 | once | TRBV7-6 | TGTGCCAGCAGCGTAGGACAGGGGACGGAGACCCAGTACTTC | CASSVGQGTETQYF
NA | TRBJ1-2 | few | TRBV18 | TGTGCCAGCTCGCGTGACAATTCTAATGGCTACACCTTC | CASSRDNSNGYTF